The T cell receptor beta chain under discussion was sequenced for a study of blood T cell repertoires in COVID-19. Study as a whole: Some COVID-19 samples were acute and others convalescent; all came from the United States, Italy and Spain.

In the study's own analysis: Reference gene primer amplification gave nucleated cell count estimates. Assay: immunoSEQ multiplex PCR; the TCRdb copy retains only in-frame clones and omits some. The V and J calls and clone size are taken from that table; D and trimming were inferred from the DNA. The sample records around 220,000 clones, 87% being singletons. CDR3 length equals 11 residues. CDR1 is SNHLY, CDR2 FYNNEI, per germline. Residents of around 24 US areas, aged roughly 18 to 89 years, made up the participants. Allocation to cohorts depended on clinical history reported by the participants. This TCR was recovered from a woman aged 25 to 39 with acute COVID-19. The sequencing sample was made of PBMCs or T cells enriched from blood (not recorded which). The chain joins TRBV2 to TRBJ1-1; no clear D gene. CDR3 loop: CACASDTEAFF. The CDR3 bases are TGTGCTTGCGCGTCGGACACTGAAGCTTTCTTT.